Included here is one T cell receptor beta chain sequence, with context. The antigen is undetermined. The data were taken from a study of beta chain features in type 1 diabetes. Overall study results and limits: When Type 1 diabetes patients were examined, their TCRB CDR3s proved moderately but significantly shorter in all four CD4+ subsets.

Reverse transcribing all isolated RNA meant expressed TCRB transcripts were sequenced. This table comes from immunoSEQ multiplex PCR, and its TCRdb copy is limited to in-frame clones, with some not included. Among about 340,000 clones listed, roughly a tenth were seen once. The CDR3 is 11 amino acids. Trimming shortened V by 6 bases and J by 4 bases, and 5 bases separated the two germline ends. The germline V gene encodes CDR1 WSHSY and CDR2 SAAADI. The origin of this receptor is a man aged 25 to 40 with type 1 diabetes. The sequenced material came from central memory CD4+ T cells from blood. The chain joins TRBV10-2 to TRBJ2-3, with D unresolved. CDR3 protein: CASSLSDTQYF. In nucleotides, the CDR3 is TGCGCCAGCAGCCTATCAGATACGCAGTATTTT.